The TCR beta chain under discussion was sequenced for a study of spatial heterogeneity in lung cancer (dated by TCRdb to 2018 to 2020). Study-wide context: More beta-chain than alpha-chain transcripts were consistently detected, likely reflecting higher beta-chain transcript abundance. In the raw uncorrected reads, each unique combination of TCR and UMI appeared more than ten times on average. In non-small cell lung cancer, the study made a quantitative comparison of TCR alpha and beta repertoires among multiple tumor regions, matched nontumor lung and blood. Nonsynonymous mutation counts, determined by whole-exome sequencing of tumor tissue, were related to features of the TCR repertoire. At surgery, about 210 tumor regions, 64 matched nontumor lung samples and more than 50 PBMC samples were TCR-sequenced for both alpha and beta chains.

The time point label of this sample denotes: sample taken at primary tumor resection. Samples were obtained from about 69 patients with early-stage, untreated non-small cell lung cancer from the lung TRACERx cohort. For TCR sequencing, whole RNA was extracted from tumor and nontumor lung tissue, or from cryopreserved PBMC samples, and no cell sorting was done. Patients were selected for TCR sequencing only if sufficient RNA was available from at least two tumor regions. Ten or more counts support this clonotype. Its antigen has not been determined. Within one base of it there is no much larger clone, and no base qualities were kept. The trim is 0 bases for V and 3 bases for J, with a gap of 18 bases between the germline ends. The CDR3 starts with the cysteine, ends with the phenylalanine, and has 18 residues. Just CDR3 DNA is preserved here, 54 bases in frame from base 1. From a lookup of the germline V gene (reference sequence), CDR1 and CDR2 are DFQATT and SNEGSKA.

Study-level results and caveats: Ubiquitous expanded tumor TCRs showed up in blood more often at tumor resection than at routine follow-up. Additional single-cell paired TCR alpha and beta sequencing was considered necessary to confirm, at a functional level, the hypothesis that regional TCRs recognize regional mutations.

Libraries were prepared through 5' RACE. Sequencing instrument: NextSeq 500. To allow correction of PCR and sequencing errors, the TCR library protocol tagged every TCR cDNA molecule with a unique molecular identifier. The original methods were these. TCR identification, UMI-based error correction and CDR3 extraction were performed with Decombinator tools. TCRs above a frequency of 2 per 1,000, corresponding to the top 1% of the tumor frequency distribution, were defined as expanded. Each repertoire was subsampled 100 times to 5,000 TCRs, after which Renyi diversity was computed with the R vegan package. To build CDR3 similarity networks, amino acid triplet string-kernel similarity was used, and CDR3s were connected when their pairwise similarity was above 0.82. TCRdb's own reprocessing of the public reads used fastp at Q25 and MiXCR and kept productive beta chains. Under each unique CDR3 protein, matching rows form one entry showing the most common genes and DNA. TCRdb assigned the V and J calls; the authors' analysis was not used. Counted in this sample were tens of thousands of distinct CDR3 sequences; roughly 5% of them appeared once. The ten largest clones capture around 10% of the sample.

The source of this sequence is a male donor with early-stage non-small cell lung cancer. Sequenced here: PBMCs, sampled at surgery. This chain joins TRBV20-1 to TRBJ1-6, with the D gene not confidently named. The DNA sequence is TGCAGTGCTAGAGATTTTCGGGCAGGAACGTACTATAATTCACCCCTCCACTTT. Its protein is CSARDFRAGTYYNSPLHF.